The 11 T cell receptor beta chains below all came from one sample that was sequenced in a study of CD8 T cells in ankylosing spondylitis. TCRdb re-derived calls from the 5' RACE reads in MiXCR, one entry per CDR3 protein. The sample yields 150,000 to 200,000 distinct CDR3 sequences, under 15% seen once. Sequences were obtained from blood, either unsorted or a sorted T cell fraction (not recorded which). The receptors were gathered from a female donor with ankylosing spondylitis or in good health (not recorded which).

The chain recombines TRBV4-2 with TRBJ2-7; D gene unclear. The CDR3 is 16 amino acids. Trimming pared 0 bases from V and 3 bases from J, leaving 15 bases between. Germline loops: CDR1 LGHNA, CDR2 YNFKEQ. This CDR3 is CASSQEATVLGYEQYF. As DNA, the CDR3 is TGTGCCAGCAGCCAAGAAGCCACGGTATTGGGCTACGAGCAGTACTTC.

This clonotype has at least ten counts. This sequence joins TRBV4-3 and TRBJ2-1, with 8 nucleotides matching TRBD2. J lost 3 bases, V lost 4 bases, and 8 bases had no gene match. CDR3 size: 16 residues. The germline gives CDR1 LGHNA, CDR2 YSLEER. The CDR3: CASSRSRREDYNEQFF. DNA for the CDR3: TGCGCCAGCAGCCGATCTAGGCGGGAGGACTACAATGAGCAGTTCTTC.

The chain uses TRBV7-9 and TRBJ1-2; a possible D gene is TRBD1 (5 bases). Germline V lookup: CDR1 SEHNR, CDR2 FQNEAQ (reference sequence). The CDR3 consists of 14 residues. Trimming left V 4 bases short and J 0 bases short, with 9 bases between. In DNA, the CDR3 is TGTGCCAGCAGCTCTCCGGGGGCTAACTATGGCTACACCTTC. It codes for CASSSPGANYGYTF.

There are a few counts of this clonotype. The chain recombines TRBV7-9 with TRBJ2-1, with D unresolved. The CDR3 contains 11 residues. Per germline, CDR1 SEHNR and CDR2 FQNEAQ (reference sequence). Between the trimmed V and J ends, which lost 4 bases and 8 bases, there was a span of 6 bases. The CDR3 DNA sequence: TGTGCCAGCAGCTATGGGCATGAGCAGTTCTTC. Its protein product is CASSYGHEQFF.

This clonotype was found a few times. The V call is TRBV7-9, the J call TRBJ1-2, with 7 bases matching TRBD1. The CDR3 totals 15 residues. The V gene end was trimmed by 0 bases and the J gene end by 4 bases; junction bases not matched to a gene: 5. Germline V CDR1 and CDR2: SEHNR, FQNEAQ (reference sequence). The CDR3 region is CASSLARAGGYGYTF. As DNA, the CDR3 is TGTGCCAGCAGCTTAGCGAGGGCAGGGGGCTATGGCTACACCTTC.

V is TRBV19 and J is TRBJ2-7; D tentatively reads TRBD1 or TRBD2 (5 bases each). The CDR3 runs to 12 residues. Trimming stripped 3 bases from V and 8 bases from J, with 11 bases between. Germline lookup yields CDR1 LNHDA and CDR2 SQIVND (reference sequence). The CDR3 loop is CASSMVQGQQYF. DNA for the CDR3: TGTGCCAGTAGTATGGTCCAGGGACAGCAGTACTTC.

The chain employs TRBV28 and TRBJ2-7; 8 bases match TRBD1. The J segment lost 2 bases and the V segment lost 4 bases, leaving 10 bases of the junction unmatched. The V gene's germline CDR1 is MDHEN and CDR2 SYDVKM. The CDR3 consists of 16 residues. The CDR3 DNA is TGTGCCAGCAGTTCCGGGACAGGAGAGTGCCCCTACGAGCAGTACTTC. Encoded protein: CASSSGTGECPYEQYF.

The chain joins TRBV5-4 to TRBJ2-1; 11 bases are shared with TRBD2. CDR1 and CDR2 from the germline V gene are SGHNT and YYREEE (reference sequence). Trimming cost V 4 bases and J 3 bases; bases outside gene matches: 6. The CDR3 is made up of 16 amino acids. DNA for the CDR3: TGTGCCAGCAGCGCTATAGCGGGAGGGATCTACAATGAGCAGTTCTTC. It encodes CASSAIAGGIYNEQFF.

Regarding this clonotype: Given a much more abundant clone one base away, this may be a read error. V gene TRBV7-2 combines with J gene TRBJ1-2; D is possibly TRBD1 (5 bases). The V gene's germline CDR1 is SGHTA and CDR2 FQGNSA. The CDR3 has 13 residues. Trimming removed 2 bases at V and 7 bases at J, with 11 bases between. DNA of the CDR3: TGTGCCAGCAGCTTAAGGGACCGGGGTGGCTACACCTTC. This translates into CASSLRDRGGYTF.

The CDR3 sequence: CASRPGLAGVDTQYF. The DNA of the CDR3 is TGTGCCAGCAGACCCGGACTAGCGGGAGTAGATACGCAGTATTTT. The chain links TRBV6-1 to TRBJ2-3; TRBD2 agrees at 13 bases. Germline V gene sequence: CDR1 MNHNS, CDR2 SASEGT. The J segment lost 5 bases and the V segment lost 6 bases, leaving 5 bases of the junction unmatched. The CDR3 totals 15 residues.

This clonotype appeared a few times. The chain combines TRBV20-1 with TRBJ2-2; 10 positions match TRBD1. The CDR3 consists of 14 residues. Unmatched junction bases numbered 5, after V lost 5 bases and J lost 5 bases. Germline V gene sequence: CDR1 DFQATT, CDR2 SNEGSKA (reference sequence). DNA of the CDR3: TGCAGTGCTCGACAGGGGGCAAGTACCGGGGAGCTGTTTTTT. As protein: CSARQGASTGELFF.